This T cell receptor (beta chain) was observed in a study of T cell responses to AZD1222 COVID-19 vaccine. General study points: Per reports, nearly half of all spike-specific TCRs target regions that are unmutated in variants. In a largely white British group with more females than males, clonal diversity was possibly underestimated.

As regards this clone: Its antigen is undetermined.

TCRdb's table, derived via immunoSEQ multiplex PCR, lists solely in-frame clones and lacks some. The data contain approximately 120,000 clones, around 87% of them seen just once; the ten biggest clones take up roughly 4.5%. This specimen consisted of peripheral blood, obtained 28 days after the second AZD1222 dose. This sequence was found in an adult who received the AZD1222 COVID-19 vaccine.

The CDR3 DNA follows: TGTGCCAGCAGCCCCAGGGTTGAGCAGTTCTTC. Translating it yields CASSPRVEQFF. The chain combines TRBV12-3 or TRBV12-4 with TRBJ2-1, with a weak D call TRBD1 (5 bases). Trimming took 6 bases from V and 9 from J, leaving 9 bases between them. The CDR3 sequence is 11 residues long.